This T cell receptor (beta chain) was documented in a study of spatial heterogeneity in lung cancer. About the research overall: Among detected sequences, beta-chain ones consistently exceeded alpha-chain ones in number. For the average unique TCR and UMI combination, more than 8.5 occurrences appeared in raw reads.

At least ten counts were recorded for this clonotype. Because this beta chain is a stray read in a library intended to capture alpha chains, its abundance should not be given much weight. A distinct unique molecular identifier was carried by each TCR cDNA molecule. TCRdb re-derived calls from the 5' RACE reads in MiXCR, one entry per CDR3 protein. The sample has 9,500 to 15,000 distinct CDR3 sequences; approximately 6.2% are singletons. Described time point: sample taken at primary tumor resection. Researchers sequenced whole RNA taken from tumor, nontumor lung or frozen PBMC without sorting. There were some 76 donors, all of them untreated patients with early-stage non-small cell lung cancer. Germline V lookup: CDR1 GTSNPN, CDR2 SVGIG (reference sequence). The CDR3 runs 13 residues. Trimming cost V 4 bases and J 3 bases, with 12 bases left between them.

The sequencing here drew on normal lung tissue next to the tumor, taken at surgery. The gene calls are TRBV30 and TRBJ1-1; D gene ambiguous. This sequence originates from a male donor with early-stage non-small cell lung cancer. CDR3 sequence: CAWTQRPDTEAFF. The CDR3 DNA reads TGTGCCTGGACCCAGCGACCAGACACTGAAGCTTTCTTT. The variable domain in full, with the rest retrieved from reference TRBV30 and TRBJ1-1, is SQTIHQWPATLVQPVGSPLSLECTVEGTSNPNLYWYRQAAGRGLQLLFYSVGIGQISSEVPQNLSASRPQDRQFILSSKKLLLSDSGFYLCAWTQRPDTEAFFGQGTRLTVV.